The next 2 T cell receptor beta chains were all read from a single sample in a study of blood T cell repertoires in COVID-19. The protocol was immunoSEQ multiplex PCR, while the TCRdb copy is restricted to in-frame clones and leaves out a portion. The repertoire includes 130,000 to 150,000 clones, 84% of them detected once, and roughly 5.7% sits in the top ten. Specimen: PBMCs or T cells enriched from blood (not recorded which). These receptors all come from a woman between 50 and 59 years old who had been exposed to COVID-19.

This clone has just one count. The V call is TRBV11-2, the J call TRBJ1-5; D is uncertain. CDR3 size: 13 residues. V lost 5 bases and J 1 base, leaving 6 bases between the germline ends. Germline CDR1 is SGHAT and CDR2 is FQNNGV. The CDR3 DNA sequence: TGTGCCAGCAGCGTTCTCAGCAATCAGCCCCAGCATTTT. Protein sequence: CASSVLSNQPQHF.

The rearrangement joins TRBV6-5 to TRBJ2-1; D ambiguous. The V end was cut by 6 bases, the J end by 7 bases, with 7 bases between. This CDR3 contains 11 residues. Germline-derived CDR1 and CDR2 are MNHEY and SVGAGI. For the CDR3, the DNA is TGTGCCAGCAGGGGCCCAAATGAGCAGTTCTTC. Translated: CASRGPNEQFF.